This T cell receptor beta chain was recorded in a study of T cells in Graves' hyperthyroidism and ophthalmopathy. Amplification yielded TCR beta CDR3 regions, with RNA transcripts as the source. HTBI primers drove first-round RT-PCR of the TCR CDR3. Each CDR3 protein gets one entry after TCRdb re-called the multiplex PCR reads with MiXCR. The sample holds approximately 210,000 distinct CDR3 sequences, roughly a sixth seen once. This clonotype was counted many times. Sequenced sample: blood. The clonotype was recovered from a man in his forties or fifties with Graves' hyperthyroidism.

The CDR3 protein is CASRPPGLLIHNEQFF. As DNA, the CDR3 is TGCGCCAGCAGGCCGCCGGGACTACTCATCCACAATGAGCAGTTCTTC. The chain carries TRBV5-1 and TRBJ2-1; 7 bases are shared with TRBD2. CDR1 and CDR2 from the germline V gene are SGHRS and YFSETQ. CDR3 length: 16 amino acids. V gave up 5 bases and J gave up 5 bases; unmatched junction bases: 13. The full variable domain, in which reference TRBV5-1 and TRBJ2-1 provide the parts outside the CDR3, is KAGVTQTPRYLIKTRGQQVTLSCSPISGHRSVSWYQQTPGQGLQFLFEYFSETQRNKGNFPGRFSGRQFSNSRSEMNVSTLELGDSALYLCASRPPGLLIHNEQFFGPGTRLTVL.